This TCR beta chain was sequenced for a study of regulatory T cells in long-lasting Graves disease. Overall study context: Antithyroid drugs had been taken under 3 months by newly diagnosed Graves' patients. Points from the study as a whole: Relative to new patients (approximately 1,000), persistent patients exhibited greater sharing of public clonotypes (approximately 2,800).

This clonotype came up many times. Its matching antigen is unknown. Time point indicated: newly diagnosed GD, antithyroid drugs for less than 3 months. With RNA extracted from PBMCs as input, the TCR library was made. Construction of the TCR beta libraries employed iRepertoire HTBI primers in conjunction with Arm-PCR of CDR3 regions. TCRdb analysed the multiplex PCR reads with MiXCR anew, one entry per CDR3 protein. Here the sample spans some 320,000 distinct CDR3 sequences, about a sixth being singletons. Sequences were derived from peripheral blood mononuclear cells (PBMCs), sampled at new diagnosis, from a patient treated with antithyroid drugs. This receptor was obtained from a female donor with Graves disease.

The CDR3 sequence is CASSVQDRGQETQYF. DNA for the CDR3: TGTGCCAGTAGTGTACAGGACAGGGGGCAAGAGACCCAGTACTTC. The chain carries TRBV19 and TRBJ2-5; 10 positions match TRBD1. This CDR3 has 15 amino acids. The V segment lost 5 bases and the J segment 2 bases; nucleotides outside the gene matches: 5. Germline V gene lookup returns CDR1 LNHDA and CDR2 SQIVND (reference sequence). The full variable domain, its missing parts supplied by reference TRBV19 and TRBJ2-5, is DGGITQSPKYLFRKEGQNVTLSCEQNLNHDAMYWYRQDPGQGLRLIYYSQIVNDFQKGDIAEGYSVSREKKESFPLTVTSAQKNPTAFYLCASSVQDRGQETQYFGPGTRLLVL.